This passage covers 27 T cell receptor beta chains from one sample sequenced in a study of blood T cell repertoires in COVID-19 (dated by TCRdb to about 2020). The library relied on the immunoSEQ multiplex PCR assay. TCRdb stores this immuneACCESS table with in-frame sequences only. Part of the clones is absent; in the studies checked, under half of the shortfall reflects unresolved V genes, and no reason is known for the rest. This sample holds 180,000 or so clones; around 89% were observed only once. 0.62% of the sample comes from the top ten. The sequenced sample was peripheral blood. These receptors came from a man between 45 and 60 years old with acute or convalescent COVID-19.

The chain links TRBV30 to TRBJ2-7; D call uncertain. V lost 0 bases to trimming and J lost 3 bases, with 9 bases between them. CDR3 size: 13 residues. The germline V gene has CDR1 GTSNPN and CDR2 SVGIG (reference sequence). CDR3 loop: CAWSVDSGYEQYF. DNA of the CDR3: TGTGCCTGGAGTGTTGATAGTGGCTACGAGCAGTACTTC.

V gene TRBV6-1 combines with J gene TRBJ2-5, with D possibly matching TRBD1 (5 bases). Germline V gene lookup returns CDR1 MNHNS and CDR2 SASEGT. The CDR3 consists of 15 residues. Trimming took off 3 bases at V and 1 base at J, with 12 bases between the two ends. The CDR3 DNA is TGTGCCAGCAGTGACGACAGACGTTTCCAAGAGACCCAGTACTTC. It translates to CASSDDRRFQETQYF.

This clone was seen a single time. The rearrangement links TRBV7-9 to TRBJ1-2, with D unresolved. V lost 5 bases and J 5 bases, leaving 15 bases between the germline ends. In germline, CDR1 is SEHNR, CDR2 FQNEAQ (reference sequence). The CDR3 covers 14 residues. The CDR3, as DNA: TGTGCCAGCAGCCCCGGGTCGGGGAGTTATGGCTACACCTTC. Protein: CASSPGSGSYGYTF.

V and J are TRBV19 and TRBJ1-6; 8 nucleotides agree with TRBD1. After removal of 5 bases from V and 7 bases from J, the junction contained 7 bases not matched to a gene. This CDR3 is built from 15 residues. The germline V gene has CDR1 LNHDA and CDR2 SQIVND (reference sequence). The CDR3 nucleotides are TGTGCCAGTAGTTTCCTCCGGGACAGGAATTCACCCCTCCACTTT. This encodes CASSFLRDRNSPLHF. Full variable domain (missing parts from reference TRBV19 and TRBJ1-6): DGGITQSPKYLFRKEGQNVTLSCEQNLNHDAMYWYRQDPGQGLRLIYYSQIVNDFQKGDIAEGYSVSREKKESFPLTVTSAQKNPTAFYLCASSFLRDRNSPLHFGNGTRLTVT.

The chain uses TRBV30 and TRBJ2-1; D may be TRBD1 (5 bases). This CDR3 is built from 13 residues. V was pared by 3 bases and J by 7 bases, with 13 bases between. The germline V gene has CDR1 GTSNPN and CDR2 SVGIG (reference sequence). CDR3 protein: CAWSRVRQNEQFF. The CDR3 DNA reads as TGTGCCTGGAGCAGGGTGAGGCAAAATGAGCAGTTCTTC.

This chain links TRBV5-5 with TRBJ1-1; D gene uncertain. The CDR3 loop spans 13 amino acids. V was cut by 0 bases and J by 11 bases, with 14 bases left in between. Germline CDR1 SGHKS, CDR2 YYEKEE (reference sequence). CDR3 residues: CASSLGHPEVAFF. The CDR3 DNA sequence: TGTGCCAGCAGCTTGGGGCACCCGGAGGTGGCTTTCTTT.

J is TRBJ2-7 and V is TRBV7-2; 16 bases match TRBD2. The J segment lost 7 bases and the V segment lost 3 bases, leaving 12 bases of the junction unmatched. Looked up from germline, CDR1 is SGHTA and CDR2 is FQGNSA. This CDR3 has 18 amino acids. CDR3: CASSFYSGLAGGPWEQYF. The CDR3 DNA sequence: TGTGCCAGCAGCTTCTACTCGGGACTAGCGGGAGGGCCGTGGGAGCAGTACTTC.

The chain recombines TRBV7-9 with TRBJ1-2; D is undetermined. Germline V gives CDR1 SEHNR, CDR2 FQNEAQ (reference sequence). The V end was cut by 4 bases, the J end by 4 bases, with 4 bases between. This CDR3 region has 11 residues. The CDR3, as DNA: TGTGCCAGCAGCTCGAGCTATGGCTACACCTTC. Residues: CASSSSYGYTF.

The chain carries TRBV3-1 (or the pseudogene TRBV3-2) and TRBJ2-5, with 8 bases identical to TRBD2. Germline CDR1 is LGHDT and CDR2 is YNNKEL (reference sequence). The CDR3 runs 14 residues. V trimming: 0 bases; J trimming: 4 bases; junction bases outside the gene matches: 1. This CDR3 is CASSQESGGETQYF. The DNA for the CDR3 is TGTGCCAGCAGCCAAGAAAGCGGGGGAGAGACCCAGTACTTC.

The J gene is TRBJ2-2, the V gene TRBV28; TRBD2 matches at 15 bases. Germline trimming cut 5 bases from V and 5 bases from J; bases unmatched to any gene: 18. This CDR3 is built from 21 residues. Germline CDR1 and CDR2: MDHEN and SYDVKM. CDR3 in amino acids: CASSPRGGVGLAGGRTGELFF. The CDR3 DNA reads TGTGCCAGCAGTCCCCGGGGGGGCGTGGGACTAGCGGGAGGTCGAACCGGGGAGCTGTTTTTT.

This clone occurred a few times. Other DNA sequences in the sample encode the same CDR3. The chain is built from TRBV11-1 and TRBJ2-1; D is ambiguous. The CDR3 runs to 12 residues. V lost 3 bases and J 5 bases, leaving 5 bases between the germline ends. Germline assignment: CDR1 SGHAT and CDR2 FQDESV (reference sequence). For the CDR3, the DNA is TGTGCCAGCAGCTTCCGGGACAATGAGCAGTTCTTC. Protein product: CASSFRDNEQFF.

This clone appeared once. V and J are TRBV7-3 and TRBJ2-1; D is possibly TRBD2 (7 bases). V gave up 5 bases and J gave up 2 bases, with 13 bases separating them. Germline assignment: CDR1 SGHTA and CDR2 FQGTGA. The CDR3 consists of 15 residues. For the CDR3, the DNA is TGTGCCAGCAGCCCGCGCGGGGGCGCCTACAATGAGCAGTTCTTC. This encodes CASSPRGGAYNEQFF.

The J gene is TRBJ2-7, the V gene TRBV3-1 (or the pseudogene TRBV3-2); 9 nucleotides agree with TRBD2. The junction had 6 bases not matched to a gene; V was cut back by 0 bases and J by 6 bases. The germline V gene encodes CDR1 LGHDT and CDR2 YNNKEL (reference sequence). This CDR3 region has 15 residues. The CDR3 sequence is CASSQEGSGRTEQYF. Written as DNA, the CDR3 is TGTGCCAGCAGCCAAGAGGGCAGCGGGAGGACCGAGCAGTACTTC.

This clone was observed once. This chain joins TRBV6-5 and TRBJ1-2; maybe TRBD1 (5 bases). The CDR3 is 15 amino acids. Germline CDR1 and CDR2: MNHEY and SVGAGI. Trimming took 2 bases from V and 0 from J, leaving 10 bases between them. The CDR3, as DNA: TGTGCCAGCAGTTACAACGGGGGTTCTAACTATGGCTACACCTTC. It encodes CASSYNGGSNYGYTF.

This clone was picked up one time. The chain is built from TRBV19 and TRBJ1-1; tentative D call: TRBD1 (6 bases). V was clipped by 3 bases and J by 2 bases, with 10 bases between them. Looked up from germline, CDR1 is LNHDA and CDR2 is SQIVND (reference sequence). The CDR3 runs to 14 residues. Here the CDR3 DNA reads TGTGCCAGTAGTATCCCAGGGGCAAACACTGAAGCTTTCTTT. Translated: CASSIPGANTEAFF.

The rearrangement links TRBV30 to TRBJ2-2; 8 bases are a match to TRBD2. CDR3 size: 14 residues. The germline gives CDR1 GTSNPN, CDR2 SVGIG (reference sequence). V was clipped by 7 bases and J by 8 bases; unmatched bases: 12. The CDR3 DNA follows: TGTGCCTTGTCCGGGACTAGTTTCCCGGGGGAGCTGTTTTTT. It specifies CALSGTSFPGELFF.

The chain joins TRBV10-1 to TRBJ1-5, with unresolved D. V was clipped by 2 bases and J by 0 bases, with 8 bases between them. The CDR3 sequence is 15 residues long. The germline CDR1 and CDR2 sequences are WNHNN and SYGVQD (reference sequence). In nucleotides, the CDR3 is TGCGCCAGCAGTGAGGGCCGAAATAGCAATCAGCCCCAGCATTTT. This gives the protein CASSEGRNSNQPQHF.

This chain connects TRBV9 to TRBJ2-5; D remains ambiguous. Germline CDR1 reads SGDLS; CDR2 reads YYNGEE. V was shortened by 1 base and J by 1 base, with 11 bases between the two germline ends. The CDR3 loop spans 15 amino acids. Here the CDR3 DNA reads TGTGCCAGCAGCGTACAAGTTAGCACCCAAGAGACCCAGTACTTC. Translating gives CASSVQVSTQETQYF. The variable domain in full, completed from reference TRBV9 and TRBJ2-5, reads DSGVTQTPKHLITATGQRVTLRCSPRSGDLSVYWYQQSLDQGLQFLIQYYNGEERAKGNILERFSAQQFPDLHSELNLSSLELGDSALYFCASSVQVSTQETQYFGPGTRLLVL.

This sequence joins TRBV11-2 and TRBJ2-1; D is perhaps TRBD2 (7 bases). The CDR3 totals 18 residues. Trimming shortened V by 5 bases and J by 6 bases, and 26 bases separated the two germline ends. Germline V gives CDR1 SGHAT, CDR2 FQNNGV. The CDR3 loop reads CASSERWGGPLGTNEQFF. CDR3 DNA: TGTGCCAGCAGCGAAAGGTGGGGGGGCCCTCTGGGGACCAATGAGCAGTTCTTC.

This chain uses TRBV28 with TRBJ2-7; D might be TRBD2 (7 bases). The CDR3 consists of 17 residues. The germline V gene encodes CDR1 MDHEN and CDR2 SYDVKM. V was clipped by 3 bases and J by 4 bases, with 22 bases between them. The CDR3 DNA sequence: TGTGCCAGCAGTTTCTGCTTAGGGGGGGTGTTCGGGTACGAGCAGTACGTC. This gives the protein CASSFCLGGVFGYEQYV.

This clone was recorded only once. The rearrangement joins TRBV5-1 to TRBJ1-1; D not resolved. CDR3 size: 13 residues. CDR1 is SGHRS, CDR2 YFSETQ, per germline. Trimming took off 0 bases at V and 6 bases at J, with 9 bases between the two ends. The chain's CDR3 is CASSLGHGAEAFF. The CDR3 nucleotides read TGCGCCAGCAGCTTGGGACACGGGGCTGAAGCTTTCTTT.

CDR3 loop: CASSPLRPGHNTGELFF. The CDR3 bases are TGTGCCAGCTCACCTCTACGTCCGGGACATAACACCGGGGAGCTGTTTTTT. The V gene is TRBV18, the J gene TRBJ2-2; D perhaps matches TRBD1 (6 bases). This CDR3 is built from 17 residues. CDR1 is KGHSH and CDR2 is LQKENI in the germline V gene. V lost 3 bases to trimming and J lost 2 bases, with 16 bases between them.

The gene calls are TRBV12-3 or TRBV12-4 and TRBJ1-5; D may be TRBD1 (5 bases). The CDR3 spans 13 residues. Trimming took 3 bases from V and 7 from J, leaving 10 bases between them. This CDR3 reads CASSFLGGQPQHF. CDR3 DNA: TGTGCCAGCAGTTTTCTGGGGGGGCAGCCCCAGCATTTT.

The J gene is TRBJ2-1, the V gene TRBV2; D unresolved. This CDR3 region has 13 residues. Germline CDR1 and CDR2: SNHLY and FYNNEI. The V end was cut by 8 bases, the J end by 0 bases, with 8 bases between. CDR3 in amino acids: CASHRSSYNEQFF. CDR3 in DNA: TGTGCCAGCCATAGGAGCTCCTACAATGAGCAGTTCTTC. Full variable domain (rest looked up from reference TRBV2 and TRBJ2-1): EPEVTQTPSHQVTQMGQEVILRCVPISNHLYFYWYRQILGQKVEFLVSFYNNEISEKSEIFDDQFSVERPDGSNFTLKIRSTKLEDSAMYFCASHRSSYNEQFFGPGTRLTVL.

The CDR3 region is CASKGSGRANEQFF. In nucleotides, the CDR3 is TGTGCCAGCAAGGGGTCCGGGAGGGCCAATGAGCAGTTCTTC. The chain couples TRBV7-8 to TRBJ2-1; 8 bases are shared with TRBD2. This CDR3 contains 14 residues. Germline CDR1 is SGHVS and CDR2 is FQNEAQ. The V segment lost 7 bases and the J segment 6 bases; nucleotides outside the gene matches: 8.

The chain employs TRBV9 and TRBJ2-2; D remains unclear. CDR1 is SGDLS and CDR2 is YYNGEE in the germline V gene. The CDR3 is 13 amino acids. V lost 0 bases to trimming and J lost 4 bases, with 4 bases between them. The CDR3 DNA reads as TGTGCCAGCAGCGTAGTGGCCACCGGGGAGCTGTTTTTT. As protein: CASSVVATGELFF. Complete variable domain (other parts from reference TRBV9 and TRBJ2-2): DSGVTQTPKHLITATGQRVTLRCSPRSGDLSVYWYQQSLDQGLQFLIQYYNGEERAKGNILERFSAQQFPDLHSELNLSSLELGDSALYFCASSVVATGELFFGEGSRLTVL.

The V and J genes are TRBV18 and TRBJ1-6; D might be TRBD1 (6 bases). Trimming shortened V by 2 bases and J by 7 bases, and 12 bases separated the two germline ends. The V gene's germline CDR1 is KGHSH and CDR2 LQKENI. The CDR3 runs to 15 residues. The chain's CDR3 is CASSPDQGLNSPLHF. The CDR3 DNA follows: TGTGCCAGCTCACCAGACCAGGGGCTGAATTCACCCCTCCACTTT.